A selection of T cell receptor beta chains follows, all from one sample in a study of T cells in localized non-small cell lung cancer. Only in-frame clones appear in the TCRdb table, and some are missing; sequencing was by immunoSEQ multiplex PCR. The sample lists 40,000 to 65,000 clones; around nine tenths were seen once. Sequences were derived from PBMCs, sampled before any cancer treatment. The receptors here all came from a female donor with stage II lung adenocarcinoma. The CDR3 runs from the conserved cysteine through the conserved F or W. Fields, in order: V gene, J gene, clone size, D gene, CDR3 protein, CDR3 DNA. A D gene is named only where the DNA matches it firmly. Size is omitted from some rows. Given values are once, few, many or a class for expanded clones.

V gene: TRBV30
J gene: TRBJ2-1
clone size: .
D gene: .
CDR3 protein: CASVPQTYNEQFF
CDR3 DNA: TGTGCCTCGGTACCTCAGACATACAATGAGCAGTTCTTC

V gene: TRBV6-5
J gene: TRBJ1-1
clone size: .
D gene: .
CDR3 protein: CASSFGGPTEAFF
CDR3 DNA: TGTGCCAGCAGTTTCGGGGGCCCCACTGAAGCTTTCTTT

V gene: TRBV5-1
J gene: TRBJ1-2
clone size: few
D gene: .
CDR3 protein: CASSLLQGVNYGYTF
CDR3 DNA: TGCGCCAGCAGCTTACTACAGGGAGTCAACTATGGCTACACCTTC

V gene: TRBV2
J gene: TRBJ1-4
clone size: .
D gene: .
CDR3 protein: CASSEGTLLTNEKLFF
CDR3 DNA: TGTGCCAGCAGTGAAGGGACCCTTTTGACTAATGAAAAACTGTTTTTT

V gene: TRBV7-2
J gene: TRBJ1-2
clone size: .
D gene: .
CDR3 protein: CASSLVAGDGYTF
CDR3 DNA: TGTGCCAGCAGCTTAGTCGCAGGGGATGGCTACACCTTC

V gene: TRBV5-6
J gene: TRBJ1-1
clone size: once
D gene: .
CDR3 protein: CASSLDQRVRVTEAFF
CDR3 DNA: TGTGCCAGCAGCTTGGACCAACGAGTCAGGGTCACTGAAGCTTTCTTT

V gene: TRBV7-9
J gene: TRBJ2-5
clone size: .
D gene: TRBD1
CDR3 protein: CASSHWTGQETQYF
CDR3 DNA: TGTGCCAGCAGCCATTGGACAGGCCAAGAGACCCAGTACTTC

V gene: TRBV2
J gene: TRBJ2-1
clone size: .
D gene: .
CDR3 protein: CASSELSGGAGEQFF
CDR3 DNA: TGTGCCAGCAGTGAGCTGAGTGGGGGGGCCGGTGAGCAGTTCTTC

V gene: TRBV6-1
J gene: TRBJ2-7
clone size: .
D gene: TRBD2
CDR3 protein: CASTAVAGGPSEQYF
CDR3 DNA: TGTGCCAGCACGGCCGTAGCGGGGGGGCCGAGCGAGCAGTACTTC

V gene: TRBV2
J gene: TRBJ1-4
clone size: few
D gene: .
CDR3 protein: CASSVFGSGGSEKLFF
CDR3 DNA: TGTGCCAGCAGTGTATTTGGTAGTGGGGGTTCCGAAAAACTGTTTTTT

V gene: TRBV6-5
J gene: TRBJ2-7
clone size: .
D gene: .
CDR3 protein: CASGAVLGEQYF
CDR3 DNA: TGTGCCAGCGGTGCGGTTTTGGGCGAGCAGTACTTC

V gene: TRBV10-3
J gene: TRBJ1-1
clone size: .
D gene: .
CDR3 protein: CAISGGLYVDTEAFF
CDR3 DNA: TGTGCCATCAGTGGGGGACTCTACGTGGACACTGAAGCTTTCTTT

V gene: TRBV10-3
J gene: TRBJ1-3
clone size: .
D gene: TRBD1
CDR3 protein: CATETGNSGNTIYF
CDR3 DNA: TGTGCCACCGAGACAGGGAACTCTGGAAACACCATATATTTT

V gene: TRBV27
J gene: TRBJ1-1
clone size: .
D gene: .
CDR3 protein: CASSPGGTPKEAFF
CDR3 DNA: TGTGCCAGCAGCCCAGGCGGGACACCTAAAGAAGCTTTCTTT

V gene: TRBV5-1
J gene: TRBJ1-1
clone size: .
D gene: .
CDR3 protein: CASSLSRAPGVPSTEAFF
CDR3 DNA: TGCGCCAGCAGCTTAAGTAGGGCGCCGGGTGTGCCTAGTACTGAAGCTTTCTTT

V gene: TRBV19
J gene: TRBJ1-5
clone size: .
D gene: TRBD1
CDR3 protein: CASSIARQGRSQPQHF
CDR3 DNA: TGTGCCAGTAGTATAGCTAGACAGGGGCGAAGTCAGCCCCAGCATTTT

V gene: TRBV13
J gene: TRBJ2-7
clone size: .
D gene: .
CDR3 protein: CASSWRDEQYF
CDR3 DNA: TGTGCCAGCAGCTGGCGAGACGAGCAGTACTTC

V gene: TRBV2
J gene: TRBJ1-2
clone size: .
D gene: TRBD1
CDR3 protein: CASSRSRAGTGEDYGYTF
CDR3 DNA: TGTGCCAGCAGCCGCTCCCGGGCCGGGACAGGGGAGGACTATGGCTACACCTTC

V gene: TRBV5-6
J gene: TRBJ2-7
clone size: .
D gene: .
CDR3 protein: CASSLALAPYEQYF
CDR3 DNA: TGTGCCAGCAGCTTGGCCTTGGCACCTTACGAGCAGTACTTC

V gene: TRBV5-8
J gene: TRBJ2-5
clone size: .
D gene: .
CDR3 protein: CASRKTGSETQYF
CDR3 DNA: TGTGCCAGCAGAAAAACAGGGAGCGAGACCCAGTACTTC